This T cell receptor beta chain was documented in a study of shared clonotypes between healthy human individuals. The table came from immunoSEQ multiplex PCR; TCRdb's copy has only in-frame clones and leaves some out. The sample contains a few million clones, about 90% of which appear only once. V was shortened by 2 bases and J by 5 bases, with 16 bases between the two germline ends. The V gene's germline CDR1 is SGHDT and CDR2 YYEEEE. The CDR3 loop spans 16 amino acids. This clonotype was obtained from a man between 18 and 29 years old in good health. Some clones in this sample may be carry-over from other donors' samples. Specimen: naive CD4+ T cells from PBMCs. Subset here: CD45RA+ positively selected. The chain joins TRBV5-6 to TRBJ1-4; unclear D gene. Here the CDR3 reads CASSLRNAGTNEKLFF. DNA of the CDR3: TGTGCCAGCAGCTTACGAAACGCAGGCACAAATGAAAAACTGTTTTTT. Full variable domain (remainder filled in from reference TRBV5-6 and TRBJ1-4): DAGVTQSPTHLIKTRGQQVTLRCSPKSGHDTVSWYQQALGQGPQFIFQYYEEEERQRGNFPDRFSGHQFPNYSSELNVNALLLGDSALYLCASSLRNAGTNEKLFFGSGTQLSVL.